Listed below are T cell receptor beta chains from one sample, sequenced in a study of OX40 agonist ivuxolimab in advanced cancers. Data came from immunoSEQ multiplex PCR; TCRdb stores just in-frame clones and leaves some out. The sample shows about 61,000 clones, 70% to 90% of them seen only once. The source was CD4+ or CD8+ T cells sorted from blood, collected in a trial of the OX40 agonist ivuxolimab. The source is an adult with an advanced solid tumor such as melanoma, head and neck, liver or kidney cancer. CDR3s include the opening cysteine and the closing phenylalanine or tryptophan. The D gene is left open where the match is weak. A row's size may be missing; if present it is once, few, many or a size class.

size,V,D,J,DNA,CDR3
NA,TRBV18,NA,TRBJ1-5,TGTGCCAGCTCACCAACGGGGGACAATCAGCCCCAGCATTTT,CASSPTGDNQPQHF
NA,TRBV10-2,NA,TRBJ1-6,TGCGCCAGCAGTGAGGCTCATTCCTATAATTCACCCCTCCACTTT,CASSEAHSYNSPLHF
once,TRBV11-2,NA,TRBJ2-2,TGTGCCAGCAGCTTAGTGGCGGGAAACACCGGGGAGCTGTTTTTT,CASSLVAGNTGELFF
NA,TRBV7-6,NA,TRBJ2-7,TGTGCCAGCAGCCGAGGCGTTACCTACGAGCAGTACTTC,CASSRGVTYEQYF
NA,TRBV4-1,NA,TRBJ2-2,TGCGCCAGCAGCCACCTCCTCACACGGACTCCTAACACCGGGGAGCTGTTTTTT,CASSHLLTRTPNTGELFF
NA,TRBV7-2,TRBD2,TRBJ2-1,TGTGCCAGCAGACGATCTAGCGGAAGCTCCTACAATGAGCAGTTCTTC,CASRRSSGSSYNEQFF
few,TRBV5-1,TRBD2,TRBJ2-7,TGCGCCAGCAGCCCACAGGGACTAGCGGGAGTACACGAGCAGTACTTC,CASSPQGLAGVHEQYF
few,TRBV4-2,NA,TRBJ2-1,TGTGCCAGCAGCCTGGGCAATGAGCAGTTCTTC,CASSLGNEQFF
NA,TRBV6-1,NA,TRBJ2-1,TGTGCCAGCAGTGAAGCGCTGACTGATGAGCAGTTCTTC,CASSEALTDEQFF
NA,TRBV11-2,NA,TRBJ1-4,TGTGCCAGCAGCCCCGGAACAACTAATGAAAAACTGTTTTTT,CASSPGTTNEKLFF
NA,TRBV30,NA,TRBJ1-5,TGTGCCTGGAGTCCTACAGGGATCGGCAATCAGCCCCAGCATTTT,CAWSPTGIGNQPQHF
NA,TRBV9,NA,TRBJ2-2,TGTGCCAGCAGCGTCGACCCAAAGACAGTGAACACCGGGGAGCTGTTTTTT,CASSVDPKTVNTGELFF
NA,TRBV19,NA,TRBJ1-4,TGTGCCAGTAGTATAGGAGGTACAACTAATGAAAAACTGTTTTTT,CASSIGGTTNEKLFF
once,TRBV11-2,TRBD1,TRBJ2-5,TGTGCCAGCAGCCAGAGACGTCGGGACAGGGGGTACCAAGAGACCCAGTACTTC,CASSQRRRDRGYQETQYF
NA,TRBV30,NA,TRBJ1-5,TGTGCCTGGAGTGGAGGATTTAGCAATCAGCCCCAGCATTTT,CAWSGGFSNQPQHF
once,TRBV9,NA,TRBJ2-1,TGTGCCAGCAGCGTAGAACCGAGCTCCTACAATGAGCAGTTCTTC,CASSVEPSSYNEQFF